The subject of this entry is one T cell receptor (beta chain). Its antigen is currently unknown. These data belong to a study of radiotherapy plus CTLA-4 blockade in lung cancer. On the study more broadly: Disease control was present in under 35% of patients, and objective responses in around 18%. Regarding the study as a whole: How blood T cell clones changed early, along with interferon-beta, reportedly forecast response best. In blood, after radiotherapy plus ipilimumab, tumor-derived TCR clones expanded.

The CDR3 is 11 amino acids. Germline V gene lookup returns CDR1 SGHNT and CDR2 YENEEA. The V end was cut by 5 bases, the J end by 4 bases, with 3 bases between. Sequencing used immunoSEQ multiplex PCR; TCRdb keeps in-frame clones, though not all of them. This repertoire shows tens of thousands of clones, about 80% found once; its top ten account for around 7%. This chain joins TRBV11-3 and TRBJ2-1; D unresolved. The receptor comes from a human donor with non-small cell lung cancer who had a complete response to radiotherapy plus ipilimumab. This sample comprised peripheral blood, obtained from a patient treated with radiotherapy plus ipilimumab. Here the CDR3 DNA reads TGTGCCAGCAGCAATTACAATGAGCAGTTCTTC. Translating gives CASSNYNEQFF.